A selection of T cell receptor beta chains follows, all from one sample in a study of blood T cells in healthy people across ages. TCRdb re-called the 5' RACE reads with MiXCR, one entry per CDR3 protein. The sample shows around 1,900,000 distinct CDR3 sequences, about two fifths of them seen only once. The sample was blood. The receptors come from a human donor in good health. Both conserved end residues are part of each CDR3. A D gene is named only where the DNA matches it firmly. A clone size is listed for some rows: how often the clone was seen (once, few, many), or a class if it is expanded.

few	TRBJ2-7	TRBV28	TRBD1	CTSSLYYGTDSYEQYF	TGTACCAGCAGTTTATATTATGGGACAGACTCCTACGAGCAGTACTTC
few	TRBJ1-5	TRBV6-2/TRBV6-3	NA	CASSSIFQGSGNQPQHF	TGTGCCAGCAGTTCAATCTTTCAGGGGTCCGGCAATCAGCCCCAGCATTTT
NA	TRBJ2-2	TRBV20-1	TRBD2	CSARVAGGRSNTGELFF	TGCAGTGCTAGAGTAGCGGGGGGCCGATCGAACACCGGGGAGCTGTTTTTT
NA	TRBJ2-3	TRBV15	NA	CATSRRLYADTQYF	TGTGCCACCAGCAGACGGTTGTATGCAGATACGCAGTATTTT
NA	TRBJ1-5	TRBV20-1	NA	CSARSNSPYSNQPQHF	TGCAGTGCTAGATCTAACAGCCCCTATAGCAATCAGCCCCAGCATTTT
few	TRBJ2-7	TRBV5-1	TRBD1	CASSLARQGMVYEQYF	TGCGCCAGCAGCTTGGCCCGACAGGGGATGGTCTACGAGCAGTACTTC
NA	TRBJ2-7	TRBV4-3	NA	CASSVVGNEQYF	TGCGCCAGCAGCGTCGTCGGCAACGAGCAGTACTTC
NA	TRBJ2-7	TRBV12-3/TRBV12-4	NA	CASSFLHSYEQYF	TGTGCCAGCAGTTTTCTTCACTCCTACGAGCAGTACTTC
few	TRBJ1-2	TRBV5-1	NA	CASSFDRRANYGYTF	TGCGCCAGCAGCTTTGACAGGCGAGCTAACTATGGCTACACCTTC
few	TRBJ1-6	TRBV7-8	NA	CASSYQVRSYNSPLHF	TGTGCCAGCAGCTACCAGGTTCGCTCGTATAATTCACCCCTCCACTTT
few	TRBJ2-5	TRBV5-1	NA	CASSLEDGSLQETQYF	TGCGCCAGCAGTTTAGAGGACGGCAGCCTGCAAGAGACCCAGTACTTC
few	TRBJ2-1	TRBV6-2/TRBV6-3	NA	CASSYSELLVNEQFF	TGTGCCAGCAGTTACTCGGAGCTCCTGGTCAATGAGCAGTTCTTC
NA	TRBJ2-1	TRBV4-2	TRBD2	CASSPKSQRGDNEQFF	TGTGCCAGCAGCCCCAAAAGCCAGCGGGGCGACAATGAGCAGTTCTTC
NA	TRBJ1-2	TRBV4-1	NA	CASSQVRGILHYGYTF	TGCGCCAGCAGCCAAGTACGTGGCATCCTCCACTATGGCTACACCTTC
NA	TRBJ2-3	TRBV12-3/TRBV12-4	NA	CASSLHYTQYF	TGTGCCAGCAGTTTGCACTATACGCAGTATTTT
NA	TRBJ2-7	TRBV20-1	NA	CSASLLVNEQYF	TGCAGTGCTAGTCTGTTGGTTAACGAGCAGTACTTC
many	TRBJ2-7	TRBV10-3	NA	CAISPVGGLSYEQYF	TGTGCCATCAGCCCCGTAGGCGGACTCTCCTACGAGCAGTACTTC
few	TRBJ1-2	TRBV4-3	NA	CASSQERCGGYGYTF	TGCGCCAGCAGCCAAGAACGCTGCGGCGGCTATGGCTACACCTTC
few	TRBJ1-3	TRBV3-1	NA	CASSQDLSSGNTIYF	TGTGCCAGCAGCCAAGATTTAAGCTCTGGAAACACCATATATTTT
NA	TRBJ1-4	TRBV20-1	NA	CSASGGKNEKLFF	TGCAGTGCTAGTGGAGGGAAGAATGAAAAACTGTTTTTT
NA	TRBJ1-2	TRBV12-3/TRBV12-4	NA	CASSPVGNYGYTF	TGTGCCAGCAGTCCTGTAGGGAACTATGGCTACACCTTC
NA	TRBJ2-1	TRBV2	NA	CASGGWAQTLKRGEQFF	TGTGCCAGCGGAGGGTGGGCACAGACTTTAAAAAGAGGTGAGCAGTTCTTC
NA	TRBJ2-1	TRBV29-1	NA	CSVPGSRYYNEQFF	TGCAGCGTGCCAGGTTCCCGATACTACAATGAGCAGTTCTTC
few	TRBJ2-7	TRBV4-2	TRBD2	CASSQGVSSGGAIYEQYF	TGTGCCAGCAGCCAAGGAGTTAGTAGCGGGGGGGCTATCTACGAGCAGTACTTC
NA	TRBJ2-5	TRBV12-3/TRBV12-4	NA	CASSSTGIRETQYF	TGTGCCAGCAGTTCCACAGGGATCAGAGAGACCCAGTACTTC
NA	TRBJ1-2	TRBV6-5	NA	CASSYPLSLAQTEDYGYTF	TGTGCCAGCAGTTACCCACTCTCCTTGGCTCAAACAGAGGACTATGGCTACACCTTC
few	TRBJ2-7	TRBV5-5	TRBD2	CASSFSGGLEQYF	TGTGCCAGCAGCTTTAGCGGGGGGCTCGAGCAGTACTTC
many	TRBJ2-1	TRBV15	NA	CATKVGVDPYNEQFF	TGTGCCACCAAGGTGGGGGTCGACCCCTACAATGAGCAGTTCTTC
NA	TRBJ1-1	TRBV5-1	NA	CASSLATIGGGTEAFF	TGCGCCAGCAGCTTGGCCACCATCGGGGGAGGAACTGAAGCTTTCTTT
NA	TRBJ1-2	TRBV14	NA	CASSPRVFGGYTF	TGTGCCAGCAGCCCCAGGGTGTTCGGTGGCTACACCTTC
NA	TRBJ2-1	TRBV5-1	TRBD1	CASSPGQGLEEQFF	TGCGCCAGCAGCCCGGGACAGGGGCTGGAGGAGCAGTTCTTC
once	TRBJ2-5	TRBV20-1	TRBD2	CSARAGGRWAETQYF	TGCAGTGCTAGAGCGGGGGGGCGTTGGGCTGAGACCCAGTACTTC
NA	TRBJ1-2	TRBV7-2	NA	CASSLDSSSGYTF	NA
few	TRBJ1-1	TRBV29-1	NA	CSVTGTAEGYTEAFF	TGCAGCGTTACAGGCACCGCGGAGGGTTACACTGAAGCTTTCTTT
NA	TRBJ2-1	TRBV20-1	NA	CSARTPSEQFF	TGCAGTGCTAGGACCCCCAGTGAGCAGTTCTTC
few	TRBJ2-1	TRBV7-8	TRBD2	CATKSTGGSYNEQFF	TGTGCCACCAAGTCGACGGGGGGATCCTACAATGAGCAGTTCTTC
NA	TRBJ1-5	TRBV12-3/TRBV12-4	NA	CASSPGLGGSQPQHF	TGTGCCAGCAGCCCGGGACTGGGAGGGAGTCAGCCCCAGCATTTT
NA	TRBJ1-5	TRBV7-8	NA	CASSPVQGGVGQPQHF	TGTGCCAGCAGCCCTGTGCAGGGAGGCGTCGGGCAGCCCCAGCATTTT
NA	TRBJ2-1	TRBV19	NA	CASSIAQGLNEQFF	TGTGCCAGTAGTATAGCACAGGGACTCAATGAGCAGTTCTTC
NA	TRBJ2-1	TRBV7-2	NA	CASSPRLTGNEQFF	TGTGCCAGCAGCCCAAGACTCACGGGCAATGAGCAGTTCTTC
once	TRBJ1-1	TRBV28	NA	CASRQGVGTEAFF	TGTGCCAGCAGGCAGGGAGTTGGAACTGAAGCTTTCTTT
few	TRBJ1-2	TRBV7-2	TRBD1	CASSIRTGSDYGYTF	TGTGCCAGCAGCATTAGGACAGGGTCCGACTATGGCTACACCTTC
few	TRBJ2-1	TRBV4-1	NA	CASRGVGLYNEQFF	TGCGCCAGCAGAGGTGTCGGGTTGTACAATGAGCAGTTCTTC
NA	TRBJ1-2	TRBV29-1	NA	CSVGPVRNTF	TGCAGCGTTGGGCCTGTTCGTAACACCTTC
NA	TRBJ2-7	TRBV2	NA	CASNTQYEQYF	TGTGCCAGCAATACACAATACGAGCAGTACTTC
NA	TRBJ1-6	TRBV10-3	TRBD1	CAISLTGDPGSPLHF	TGTGCCATCAGCCTGACAGGGGACCCGGGATCACCCCTCCACTTT
NA	TRBJ1-2	TRBV4-2	TRBD1	CASSQARQGVYGYTF	TGTGCCAGCAGCCAAGCGAGACAGGGGGTTTATGGCTACACCTTC
few	TRBJ2-5	TRBV29-1	TRBD1	CSAKNPGQGAGETQYF	TGCAGCGCTAAGAACCCGGGACAGGGGGCAGGGGAGACCCAGTACTTC
once	TRBJ2-1	TRBV7-9	TRBD1	CASSLPEGQGVFF	TGTGCCAGCAGCTTACCTGAAGGACAGGGGGTGTTCTTC
many	TRBJ2-7	TRBV29-1	TRBD1	CSVEVEGTATYEQYF	TGCAGCGTTGAAGTTGAGGGGACAGCAACCTACGAGCAGTACTTC
NA	TRBJ1-2	TRBV29-1	TRBD1	CSVGNRQGRRLDGYTF	TGCAGCGTTGGAAATAGACAGGGCCGCCGGTTAGATGGCTACACCTTC
NA	TRBJ2-3	TRBV19	TRBD1	CASSTVPGGATDTQYF	TGTGCCAGTAGTACCGTACCAGGGGGCGCGACAGATACGCAGTATTTT